This TCR beta chain originates from a study of T cell responses to AZD1222 COVID-19 vaccine. Looking at the study overall: It was second doses at about 4 or about 12 weeks that were pooled. General study results and limits: The study reported that nearly half of spike-specific TCRs target unmutated variant regions.

A remark on this clone: Antigen: not known.

Some clones are missing from TCRdb's copy, which holds only in-frame ones; the method was immunoSEQ multiplex PCR. The sample lists 75,000 to 100,000 clones; approximately 90% were seen once. Trimming stripped 8 bases from V and 1 base from J, with 11 bases between. The CDR3 runs 13 residues. CDR1 and CDR2 from the germline V gene are MNHEY and SVGAGI. This chain connects TRBV6-5 to TRBJ1-2; D unresolved. The source of this sequence is an adult in good health. The material was peripheral blood, obtained on day 0 of AZD1222 vaccination. The CDR3 region has the DNA TGTGCCAGCGAGAGGCATCTTAACTATGGCTACACCTTC. This codes for CASERHLNYGYTF.